A single sample gave rise to the 14 T cell receptor beta chains below, sequenced in a study of identical twins. MiXCR was run by TCRdb on the 5' RACE reads, yielding one entry per CDR3 protein. The repertoire consists of roughly 1.6 million distinct CDR3 sequences, with 32% occurring once and the leading ten covering about 0.3%. Sequenced sample: cord blood. These receptors originate from a newborn girl in good health.

V is TRBV6-5 and J is TRBJ2-5; D might be TRBD1 (6 bases). The J call may be mistaken, given a closer DNA end match to TRBJ2-7. Per the germline V gene, CDR1 is MNHEY and CDR2 is SVGAGI. The CDR3 spans 14 residues. CDR3 sequence: CASSSTGQGHEQYF. Here the CDR3 DNA reads TGTGCCAGCAGTTCCACTGGGCAGGGGCACGAGCAGTACTTC.

This chain uses TRBV7-9 with TRBJ2-4; D not certain. The assigned J gene may be wrong: the sequence end matches TRBJ2-7 better. Germline loops: CDR1 SEHNR, CDR2 FQNEAQ (reference sequence). This CDR3 has 14 amino acids. The CDR3 sequence is CASSESPTGHEQYF. Here the CDR3 DNA reads TGTGCCAGCAGCGAGTCCCCCACGGGCCACGAGCAGTACTTC.

In its sample, this clonotype was seen a few times. This sequence joins TRBV15 and TRBJ1-5; the D is unclear. The CDR3 extends over 18 amino acids. V lost 2 bases to trimming and J lost 1 base, with 18 bases between them. The germline CDR1 and CDR2 sequences are LNHNV and YYDKDF (reference sequence). CDR3 sequence: CATSRLTRAGLSNQPQHF. The CDR3 DNA reads TGTGCCACCAGCAGACTAACAAGGGCCGGATTAAGCAATCAGCCCCAGCATTTT.

The chain has TRBV6-6 and TRBJ1-1, with D tentatively TRBD1 (6 bases). Trimming took off 2 bases at V and 0 bases at J, with 7 bases between the two ends. Looked up from germline, CDR1 is MNHNY and CDR2 is SVGAGI (reference sequence). CDR3 length: 14 amino acids. This CDR3 is CASSYTGMNTEAFF. CDR3 DNA: TGTGCCAGCAGTTACACAGGGATGAACACTGAAGCTTTCTTT.

The gene calls are TRBV6-6 and TRBJ1-2, with 9 nucleotides matching TRBD1. J lost 6 bases, V lost 6 bases, and 11 bases had no gene match. The CDR3 spans 15 residues. Looked up from germline, CDR1 is MNHNY and CDR2 is SVGAGI (reference sequence). CDR3 in DNA: TGTGCCAGCAGGCCGGGACAGGGAAAGTCGGATGGCTACACCTTC. This sequence encodes CASRPGQGKSDGYTF.

The J gene is TRBJ2-7, the V gene TRBV12-3 or TRBV12-4; TRBD1 might be the D (6 bases). V gave up 6 bases and J gave up 5 bases, with 14 bases separating them. The CDR3 contains 13 residues. The CDR3 DNA reads TGTGCCAGCAGCCCTCAGGGGTTCGACGAGCAGTACTTC. Translated: CASSPQGFDEQYF.

The rearrangement joins TRBV5-5 to TRBJ1-5, with D unresolved. Germline V lookup: CDR1 SGHKS, CDR2 YYEKEE (reference sequence). This CDR3 comprises 15 residues. Deletions cut 4 bases from V and 3 bases from J, with 14 bases between. CDR3 loop: CASSAGLRLNQPQHF. The CDR3 DNA sequence: TGTGCCAGCAGCGCGGGTCTTCGACTCAATCAGCCCCAGCATTTT.

The chain employs TRBV9 and TRBJ2-4; 13 nucleotides agree with TRBD2. TRBJ2-7 matches the DNA end more closely, so the J call is doubtful. Germline CDR1 SGDLS, CDR2 YYNGEE. This CDR3 region has 18 residues. Here the CDR3 reads CASSVGAWTSGRFDEQYF. In nucleotides, the CDR3 is TGTGCCAGCAGCGTAGGAGCCTGGACTAGCGGGAGATTTGACGAGCAGTACTTC.

This rearrangement joins TRBV19 to TRBJ2-2, with TRBD2 matching over 8 bases. Per the germline V gene, CDR1 is LNHDA and CDR2 is SQIVND (reference sequence). CDR3 length equals 15 residues. Unmatched junction bases numbered 4, after V lost 7 bases and J lost 0 bases. Here the CDR3 reads CASKIAGPNTGELFF. The CDR3 nucleotides read TGTGCCAGTAAAATAGCGGGGCCGAACACCGGGGAGCTGTTTTTT.

Details on this clonotype: Compared with germline, one end of the junction differs, possibly owing to a read error. V gene TRBV6-6 combines with J gene TRBJ2-3; D possibly uses TRBD1 or TRBD2 (6 bases each). Germline CDR1 and CDR2: MNHNY and SVGAGI (reference sequence). The CDR3 loop spans 17 amino acids. The CDR3 DNA is TGTGCCCGCAGTTACTCAGGGGCTAGCGTGGTTTCAGATACGCAGTATTTT. As protein: CARSYSGASVVSDTQYF.

The chain combines TRBV20-1 with TRBJ2-1; tentatively, D is TRBD2 (6 bases). V was clipped by 6 bases and J by 5 bases, with 17 bases between them. This CDR3 contains 14 residues. Germline CDR1 and CDR2: DFQATT and SNEGSKA (reference sequence). The CDR3 protein is CSALWASVHNEQFF. CDR3 bases: TGCAGTGCCTTATGGGCTAGCGTGCACAATGAGCAGTTCTTC.

The chain employs TRBV11-2 and TRBJ1-6; D unclear. V lost 5 bases to trimming and J lost 8 bases, with 7 bases between them. Germline CDR1 reads SGHAT; CDR2 reads FQNNGV. The CDR3 length is 12 residues. The CDR3 sequence: CASSPDHSPLHF. The CDR3, as DNA: TGTGCCAGCAGCCCGGACCATTCACCCCTCCACTTT.

This clonotype has more than one count but fewer than ten. V usage is TRBV29-1 and J usage is TRBJ2-1, with 12 bases identical to TRBD2. The CDR3 has 14 amino acids. The J segment lost 8 bases and the V segment lost 5 bases, leaving 7 bases of the junction unmatched. Germline loops: CDR1 SQVTM, CDR2 ANQGSEA. CDR3 sequence reads: CSVCGLAGRDEQFF. DNA for the CDR3: TGCAGCGTTTGTGGACTAGCGGGACGGGATGAGCAGTTCTTC.

This clonotype came up a few times. Written as DNA, the CDR3 is TGCAGTGCTAGAGATCCCCAGGGGAGGTTAAACTATGGCTACACCTTC. Protein product: CSARDPQGRLNYGYTF. The chain employs TRBV20-1 and TRBJ1-2, with TRBD1 as a possible D gene (6 bases). V gave up 0 bases and J gave up 2 bases, with 16 bases separating them. Germline V gene lookup returns CDR1 DFQATT and CDR2 SNEGSKA (reference sequence). The CDR3 is 16 amino acids.